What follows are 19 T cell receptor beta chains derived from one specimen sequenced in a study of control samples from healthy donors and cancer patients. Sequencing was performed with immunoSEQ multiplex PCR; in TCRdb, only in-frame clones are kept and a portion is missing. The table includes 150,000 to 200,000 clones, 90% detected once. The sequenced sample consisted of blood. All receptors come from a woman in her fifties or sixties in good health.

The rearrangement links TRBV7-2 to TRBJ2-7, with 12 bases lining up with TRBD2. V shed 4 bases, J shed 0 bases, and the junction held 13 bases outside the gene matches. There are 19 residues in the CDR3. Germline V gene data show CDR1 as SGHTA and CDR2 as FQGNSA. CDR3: CASSSFMGLAGVSSYEQYF. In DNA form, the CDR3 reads TGTGCCAGCAGCTCCTTCATGGGACTAGCGGGCGTCAGCTCCTACGAGCAGTACTTC.

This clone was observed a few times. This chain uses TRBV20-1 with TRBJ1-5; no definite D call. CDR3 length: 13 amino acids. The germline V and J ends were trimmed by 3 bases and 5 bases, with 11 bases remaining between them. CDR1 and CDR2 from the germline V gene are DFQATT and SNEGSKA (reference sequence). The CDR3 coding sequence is TGCAGTGCTAGTAGACGCGTGGATCAGCCCCAGCATTTT. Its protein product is CSASRRVDQPQHF.

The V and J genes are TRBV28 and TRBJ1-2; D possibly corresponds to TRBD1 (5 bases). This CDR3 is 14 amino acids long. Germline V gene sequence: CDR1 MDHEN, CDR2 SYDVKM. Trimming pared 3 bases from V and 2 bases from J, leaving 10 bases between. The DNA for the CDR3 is TGTGCCAGCAGTTTGGGGGGACCCAACTATGGCTACACCTTC. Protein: CASSLGGPNYGYTF.

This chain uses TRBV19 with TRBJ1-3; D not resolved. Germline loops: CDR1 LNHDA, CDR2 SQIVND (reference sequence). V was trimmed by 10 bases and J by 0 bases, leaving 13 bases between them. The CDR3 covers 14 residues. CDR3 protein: CATRVAGSGNTIYF. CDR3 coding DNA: TGTGCCACCCGTGTTGCGGGCTCTGGAAACACCATATATTTT.

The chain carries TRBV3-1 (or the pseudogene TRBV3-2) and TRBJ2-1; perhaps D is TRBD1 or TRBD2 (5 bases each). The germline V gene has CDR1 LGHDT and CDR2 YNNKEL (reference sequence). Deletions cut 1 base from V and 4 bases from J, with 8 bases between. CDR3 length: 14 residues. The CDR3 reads CASSQAGRYNEQFF. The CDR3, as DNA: TGTGCCAGCAGCCAAGCGGGACGATACAATGAGCAGTTCTTC.

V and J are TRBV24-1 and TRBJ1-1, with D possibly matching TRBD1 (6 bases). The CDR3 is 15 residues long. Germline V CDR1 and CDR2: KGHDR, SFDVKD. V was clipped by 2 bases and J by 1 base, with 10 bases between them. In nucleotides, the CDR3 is TGTGCCACCAGTGATTCACAGGGTGGGAACACTGAAGCTTTCTTT. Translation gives CATSDSQGGNTEAFF.

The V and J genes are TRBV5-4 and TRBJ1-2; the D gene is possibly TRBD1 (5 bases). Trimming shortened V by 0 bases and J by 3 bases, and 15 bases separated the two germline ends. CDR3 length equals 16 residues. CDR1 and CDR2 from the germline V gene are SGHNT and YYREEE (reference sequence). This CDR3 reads CASSLDRLGRDYGYTF. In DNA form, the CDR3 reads TGTGCCAGCAGCTTGGACCGCCTGGGACGTGACTATGGCTACACCTTC.

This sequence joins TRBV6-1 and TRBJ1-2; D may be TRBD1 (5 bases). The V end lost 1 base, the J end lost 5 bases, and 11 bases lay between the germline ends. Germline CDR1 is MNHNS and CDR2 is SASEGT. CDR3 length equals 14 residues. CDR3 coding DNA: TGTGCCAGCAGTGAAGGGAGGGGTTTGTATGGCTACACCTTC. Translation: CASSEGRGLYGYTF.

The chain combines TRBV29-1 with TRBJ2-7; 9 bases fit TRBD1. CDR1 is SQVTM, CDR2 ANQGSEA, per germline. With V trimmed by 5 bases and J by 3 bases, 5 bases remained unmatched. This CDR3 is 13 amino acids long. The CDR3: CSVPGQGSYEQYF. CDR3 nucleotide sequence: TGCAGCGTTCCGGGACAGGGTAGCTACGAGCAGTACTTC.

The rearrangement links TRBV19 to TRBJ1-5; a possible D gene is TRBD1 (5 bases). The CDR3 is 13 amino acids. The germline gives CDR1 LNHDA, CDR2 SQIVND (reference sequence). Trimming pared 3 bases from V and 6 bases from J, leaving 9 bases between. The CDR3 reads CASSMPGGQPQHF. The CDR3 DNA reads TGTGCCAGTAGTATGCCCGGGGGTCAGCCCCAGCATTTT.

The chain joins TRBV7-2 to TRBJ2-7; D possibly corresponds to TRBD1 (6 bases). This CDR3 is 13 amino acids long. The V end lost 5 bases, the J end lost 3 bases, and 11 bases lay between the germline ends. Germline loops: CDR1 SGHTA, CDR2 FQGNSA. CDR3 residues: CASSPGAIYEQYF. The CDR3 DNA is TGTGCCAGCAGCCCAGGGGCCATCTACGAGCAGTACTTC.

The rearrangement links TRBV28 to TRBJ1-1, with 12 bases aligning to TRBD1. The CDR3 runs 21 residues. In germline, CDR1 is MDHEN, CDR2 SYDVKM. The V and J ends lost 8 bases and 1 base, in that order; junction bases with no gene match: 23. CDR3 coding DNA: TGTGCCAGCCCCGAGATAACTTCTCAAGCGGGACAGGGGGCCCAGAACACTGAAGCTTTCTTT. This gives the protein CASPEITSQAGQGAQNTEAFF.

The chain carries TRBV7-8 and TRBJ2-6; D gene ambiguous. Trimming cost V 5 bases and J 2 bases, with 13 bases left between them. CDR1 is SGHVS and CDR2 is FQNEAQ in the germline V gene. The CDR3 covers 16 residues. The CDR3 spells CASSSTANPGANVLTF. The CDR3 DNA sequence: TGTGCCAGCAGCAGTACAGCCAACCCTGGGGCCAACGTCCTGACTTTC. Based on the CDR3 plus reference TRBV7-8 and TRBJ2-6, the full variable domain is GAGVSQSPRYKVAKRGQDVALRCDPISGHVSLFWYQQALGQGPEFLTYFQNEAQLDKSGLPSDRFFAERPEGSVSTLKIQRTQQEDSAVYLCASSSTANPGANVLTFGAGSRLTVL.

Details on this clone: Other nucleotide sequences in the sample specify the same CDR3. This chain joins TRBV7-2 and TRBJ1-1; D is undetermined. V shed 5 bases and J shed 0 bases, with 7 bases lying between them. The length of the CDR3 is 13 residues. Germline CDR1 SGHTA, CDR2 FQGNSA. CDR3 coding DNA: TGTGCCAGCAGCCTGGGGATGAACACTGAAGCTTTCTTT. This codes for CASSLGMNTEAFF.

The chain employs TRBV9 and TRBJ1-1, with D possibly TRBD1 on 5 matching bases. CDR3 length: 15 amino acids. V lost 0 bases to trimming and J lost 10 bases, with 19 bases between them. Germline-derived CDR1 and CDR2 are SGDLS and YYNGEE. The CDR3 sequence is CASSVDQGLGSLAFF. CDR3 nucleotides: TGTGCCAGCAGCGTAGATCAGGGACTGGGGAGCCTAGCTTTCTTT.

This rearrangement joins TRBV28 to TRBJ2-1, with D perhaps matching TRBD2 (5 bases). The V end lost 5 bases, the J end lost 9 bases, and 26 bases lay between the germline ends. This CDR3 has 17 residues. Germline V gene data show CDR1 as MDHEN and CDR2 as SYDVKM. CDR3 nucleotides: TGTGCCAGCAGTCCGATATCACTAGGTGGTCTCATAAGTGAGCAGTTCTTC. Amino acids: CASSPISLGGLISEQFF.

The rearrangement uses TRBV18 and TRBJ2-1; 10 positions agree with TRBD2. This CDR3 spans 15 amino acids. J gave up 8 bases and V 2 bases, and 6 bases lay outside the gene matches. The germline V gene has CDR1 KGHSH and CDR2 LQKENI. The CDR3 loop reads CASSPGASGSDEQFF. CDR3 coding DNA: TGTGCCAGCTCACCAGGGGCTAGCGGGAGTGATGAGCAGTTCTTC. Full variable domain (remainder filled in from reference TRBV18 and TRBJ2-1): NAGVMQNPRHLVRRRGQEARLRCSPMKGHSHVYWYRQLPEEGLKFMVYLQKENIIDESGMPKERFSAEFPKEGPSILRIQQVVRGDSAAYFCASSPGASGSDEQFFGPGTRLTVL.

Here the CDR3 reads CASSQGRVETEAFF. Written as DNA, the CDR3 is TGCGCCAGCAGCCAAGGCAGGGTAGAAACTGAAGCTTTCTTT. This chain links TRBV4-1 with TRBJ1-1; D may be TRBD1 (5 bases). V lost 1 base to trimming and J lost 5 bases, with 11 bases between them. CDR1 is MGHRA and CDR2 is YSYEKL in the germline V gene. The CDR3 is 14 amino acids.

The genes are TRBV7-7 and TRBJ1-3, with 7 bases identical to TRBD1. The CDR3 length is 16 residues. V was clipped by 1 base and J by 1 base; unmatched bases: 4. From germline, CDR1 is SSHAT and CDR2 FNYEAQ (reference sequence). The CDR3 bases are TGTGCCAGCAGCTTAGAGGGGGCTAGGTCTGGAAACACCATATATTTT. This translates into CASSLEGARSGNTIYF.